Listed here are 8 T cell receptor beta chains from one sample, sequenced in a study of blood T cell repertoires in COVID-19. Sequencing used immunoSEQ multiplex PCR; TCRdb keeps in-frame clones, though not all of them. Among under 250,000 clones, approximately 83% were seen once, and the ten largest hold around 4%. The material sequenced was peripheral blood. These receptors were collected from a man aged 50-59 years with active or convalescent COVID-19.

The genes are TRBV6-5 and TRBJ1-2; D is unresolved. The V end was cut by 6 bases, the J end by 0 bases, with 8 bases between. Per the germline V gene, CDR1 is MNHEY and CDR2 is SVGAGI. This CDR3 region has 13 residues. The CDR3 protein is CASRTSSNYGYTF. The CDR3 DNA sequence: TGTGCCAGCAGGACAAGTTCTAACTATGGCTACACCTTC.

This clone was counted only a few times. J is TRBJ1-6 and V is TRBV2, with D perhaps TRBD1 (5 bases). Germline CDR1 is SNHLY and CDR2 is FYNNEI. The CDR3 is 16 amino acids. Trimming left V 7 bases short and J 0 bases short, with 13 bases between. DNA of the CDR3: TGTGCCAGCACCTACAGGCGGAGCTCCTATAATTCACCCCTCCACTTT. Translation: CASTYRRSSYNSPLHF.

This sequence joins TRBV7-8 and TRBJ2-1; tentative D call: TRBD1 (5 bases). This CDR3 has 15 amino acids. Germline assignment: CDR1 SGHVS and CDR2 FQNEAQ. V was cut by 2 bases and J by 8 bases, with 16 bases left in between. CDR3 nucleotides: TGTGCCAGCAGCTTATGGGCAGGGATTATGTATGAGCAGTTCTTC. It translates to CASSLWAGIMYEQFF.

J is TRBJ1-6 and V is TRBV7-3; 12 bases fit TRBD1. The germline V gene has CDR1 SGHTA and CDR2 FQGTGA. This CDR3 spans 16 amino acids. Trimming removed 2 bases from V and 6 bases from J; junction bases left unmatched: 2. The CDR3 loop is CASSLRGQGANSPLHF. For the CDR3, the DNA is TGTGCCAGCAGCTTACGGGGACAGGGGGCTAATTCACCCCTCCACTTT.

CDR3 residues: CASSEWAGNTEAFF. CDR3 nucleotide sequence: TGTGCCAGCAGTGAATGGGCGGGAAACACTGAAGCTTTCTTT. V gene TRBV6-1 combines with J gene TRBJ1-1; D gene uncertain. The CDR3 runs to 14 residues. V was pared by 2 bases and J by 2 bases, with 9 bases between. Per germline, CDR1 MNHNS and CDR2 SASEGT.

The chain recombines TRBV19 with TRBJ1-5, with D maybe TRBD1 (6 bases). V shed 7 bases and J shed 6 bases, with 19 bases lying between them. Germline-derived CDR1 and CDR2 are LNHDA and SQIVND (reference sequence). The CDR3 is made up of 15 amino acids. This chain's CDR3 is CASNPDRLKGQPQHF. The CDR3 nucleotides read TGTGCCAGTAATCCCGACAGGTTAAAGGGTCAGCCCCAGCATTTT.

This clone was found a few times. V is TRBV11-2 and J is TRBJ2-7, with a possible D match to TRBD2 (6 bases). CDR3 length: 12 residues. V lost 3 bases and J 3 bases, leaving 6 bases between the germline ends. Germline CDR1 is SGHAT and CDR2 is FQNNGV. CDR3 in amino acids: CASSFGGYEQYF. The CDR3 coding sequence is TGTGCCAGCAGCTTCGGGGGCTACGAGCAGTACTTC. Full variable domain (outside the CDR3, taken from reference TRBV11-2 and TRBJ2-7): EAGVAQSPRYKIIEKRQSVAFWCNPISGHATLYWYQQILGQGPKLLIQFQNNGVVDDSQLPKDRFSAERLKGVDSTLKIQPAKLEDSAVYLCASSFGGYEQYFGPGTRLTVT.

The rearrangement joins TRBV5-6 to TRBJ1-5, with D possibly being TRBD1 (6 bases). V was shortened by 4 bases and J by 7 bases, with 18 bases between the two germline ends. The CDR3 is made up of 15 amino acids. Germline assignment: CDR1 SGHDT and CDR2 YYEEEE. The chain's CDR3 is CASSSMDSLLQPQHF. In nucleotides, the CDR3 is TGTGCCAGCAGCAGCATGGACAGCCTACTACAGCCCCAGCATTTT.